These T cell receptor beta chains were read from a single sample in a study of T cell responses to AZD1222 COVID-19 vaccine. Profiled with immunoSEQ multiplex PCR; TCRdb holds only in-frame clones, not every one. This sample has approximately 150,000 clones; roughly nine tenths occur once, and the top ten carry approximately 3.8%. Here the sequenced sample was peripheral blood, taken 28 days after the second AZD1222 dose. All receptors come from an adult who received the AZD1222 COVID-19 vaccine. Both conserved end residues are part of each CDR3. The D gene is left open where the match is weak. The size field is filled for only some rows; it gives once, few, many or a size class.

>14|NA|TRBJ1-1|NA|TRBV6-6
CASSARAGDTEAFF
TGTGCCAGCAGCGCCCGGGCCGGGGACACTGAAGCTTTCTTT
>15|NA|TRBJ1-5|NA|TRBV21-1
CASSGSTYSNQPQHF
TGTGCCAGCTCAGGGTCCACGTATAGCAATCAGCCCCAGCATTTT
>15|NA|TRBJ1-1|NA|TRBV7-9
CATEGGTGLNTEAFF
TGTGCCACCGAGGGGGGCACAGGCCTGAACACTGAAGCTTTCTTT
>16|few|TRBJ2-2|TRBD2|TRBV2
CASSEIAGGRTGELFF
TGTGCCAGCAGTGAAATAGCGGGGGGCCGCACCGGGGAGCTGTTTTTT
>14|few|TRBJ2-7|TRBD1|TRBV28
CASSYGTGSHEQYF
TGTGCCAGCAGTTATGGGACAGGGTCCCACGAGCAGTACTTC
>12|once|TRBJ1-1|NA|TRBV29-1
CSGRDNSAEAFF
TGCAGCGGCCGGGACAATTCCGCTGAAGCTTTCTTT
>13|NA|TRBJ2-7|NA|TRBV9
CASSPGGSYEQYF
TGTGCCAGCAGCCCGGGTGGGTCCTACGAGCAGTACTTC
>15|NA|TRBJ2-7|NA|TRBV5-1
CASSGIGSGAYEQYF
TGCGCCAGCAGCGGGATAGGGAGCGGAGCTTACGAGCAGTACTTC
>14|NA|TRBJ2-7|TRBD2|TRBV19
CASSGGTSDYEQYF
TGTGCCAGTAGTGGTGGGACTAGCGACTACGAGCAGTACTTC
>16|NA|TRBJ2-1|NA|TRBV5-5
CASSLAWEVLRQGQFF
TGTGCCAGCAGCTTGGCCTGGGAGGTTCTTCGGCAGGGGCAGTTCTTC
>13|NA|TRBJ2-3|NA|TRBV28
CASSLRAPDTQYF
TGTGCCAGCAGTTTGAGGGCCCCAGATACGCAGTATTTT
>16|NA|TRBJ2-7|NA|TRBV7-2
CASSSRVRVSSYEQYF
TGTGCCAGCAGCTCCAGGGTTAGGGTGAGCTCCTACGAGCAGTACTTC
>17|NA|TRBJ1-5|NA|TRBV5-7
CASSSIPGEGINQPQHF
TGTGCCAGCAGCTCAATACCCGGGGAGGGGATCAATCAGCCCCAGCATTTT
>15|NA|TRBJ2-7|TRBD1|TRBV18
CASSFPPGQGYEQYF
TGTGCCAGCTCATTCCCCCCGGGACAGGGCTACGAGCAGTACTTC
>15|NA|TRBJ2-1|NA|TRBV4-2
CASSLREVGYNEQFF
TGTGCCAGCAGTCTTAGGGAGGTAGGATACAATGAGCAGTTCTTC
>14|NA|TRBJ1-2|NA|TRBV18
CASSPDRNIYGYTF
TGTGCCAGCTCACCCGATCGAAATATCTATGGCTACACCTTC
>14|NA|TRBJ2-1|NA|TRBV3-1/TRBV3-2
CASSHGYTDNEQFF
TGTGCCAGCAGCCACGGCTACACCGACAATGAGCAGTTCTTC
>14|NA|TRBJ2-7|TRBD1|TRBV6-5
CASSRDRRTYEQYF
TGTGCCAGCAGCCGGGACAGGAGAACCTACGAGCAGTACTTC
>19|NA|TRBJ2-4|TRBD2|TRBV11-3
CASSLPGLAGALAKNIQYF
TGTGCCAGCAGCTTACCGGGACTAGCGGGGGCCTTAGCCAAAAACATTCAGTACTTC
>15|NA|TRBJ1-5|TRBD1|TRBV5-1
CASSSIRDRDQPQHF
TGCGCCAGCAGCTCAATCCGGGACAGGGATCAGCCCCAGCATTTT
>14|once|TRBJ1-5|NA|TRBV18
CASSPSGGNQPQHF
TGTGCCAGCTCACCTAGCGGGGGGAATCAGCCCCAGCATTTT
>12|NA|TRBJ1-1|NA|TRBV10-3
CAISDLRTEAFF
TGTGCCATCAGTGATTTAAGAACTGAAGCTTTCTTT
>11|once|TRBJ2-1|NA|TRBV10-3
CAISENNEQFF
TGTGCCATCAGTGAAAACAATGAGCAGTTCTTC
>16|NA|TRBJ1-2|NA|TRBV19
CASSGPGPGVNYGYTF
TGTGCCAGTAGCGGACCGGGCCCGGGAGTTAACTATGGCTACACCTTC
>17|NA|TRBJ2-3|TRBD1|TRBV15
CATSRGRTGGMTDTQYF
TGTGCCACCAGCAGAGGACGGACAGGTGGTATGACAGATACGCAGTATTTT
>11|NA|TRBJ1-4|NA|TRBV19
CASSIGGKLFF
TGTGCCAGTAGTATAGGGGGTAAACTGTTTTTT
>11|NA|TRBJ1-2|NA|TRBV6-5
CASSSQGLYTF
TGTGCCAGCAGTTCACAAGGACTCTACACCTTC
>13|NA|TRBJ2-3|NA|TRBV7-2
CASSFGRADTQYF
TGTGCCAGCAGCTTCGGTAGGGCGGATACGCAGTATTTT
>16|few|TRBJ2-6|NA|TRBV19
CASSLRSGSGANVLTF
TGTGCCAGTAGTCTTCGGTCAGGGTCTGGGGCCAACGTCCTGACTTTC
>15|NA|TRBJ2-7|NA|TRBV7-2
CASSLGQNGAYEQYF
TGTGCCAGCAGCTTAGGCCAGAACGGAGCCTACGAGCAGTACTTC
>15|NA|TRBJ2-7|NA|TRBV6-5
CASSYSTGFTYEQYF
TGTGCCAGCAGTTACTCAACAGGGTTTACCTACGAGCAGTACTTC
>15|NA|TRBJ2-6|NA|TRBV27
CASSLWGAGANVLTF
TGTGCCAGCAGTTTATGGGGGGCTGGGGCCAACGTCCTGACTTTC
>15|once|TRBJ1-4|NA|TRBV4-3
CASSRSRGLNEKLFF
TGCGCCAGCAGCCGCAGCAGGGGTCTGAACGAAAAACTGTTTTTT
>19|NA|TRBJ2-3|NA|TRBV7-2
CASRPARGTLGAQADTQYF
TGTGCCAGCCGTCCGGCCAGGGGAACTTTAGGCGCACAGGCAGATACGCAGTATTTT
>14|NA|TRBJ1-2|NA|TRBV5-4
CASSLFAEPYGYTF
TGTGCCAGCAGCTTGTTCGCAGAGCCCTATGGCTACACCTTC
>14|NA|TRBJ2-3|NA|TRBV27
CASSLEHPGDTQYF
TGTGCCAGCAGTTTAGAACACCCAGGAGATACGCAGTATTTT
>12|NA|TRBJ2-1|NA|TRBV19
CASSTGGNEQFF
TGTGCCAGTAGTACAGGTGGCAATGAGCAGTTCTTC
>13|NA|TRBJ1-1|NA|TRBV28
CASSVETNTEAFF
TGTGCCAGCAGTGTCGAGACGAACACTGAAGCTTTCTTT
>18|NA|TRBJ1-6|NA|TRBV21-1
CASSKGSGYVSYNSPLHF
TGTGCCAGCAGCAAAGGTTCGGGTTATGTCTCCTATAATTCACCCCTCCACTTT
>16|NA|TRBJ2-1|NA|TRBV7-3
CASSLTWPGVFNEQFF
TGTGCCAGCAGCTTAACTTGGCCAGGAGTTTTCAATGAGCAGTTCTTC
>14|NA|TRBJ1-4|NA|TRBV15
CATSSRAGNEKLFF
TGTGCCACCAGCAGCAGGGCGGGGAATGAAAAACTGTTTTTT
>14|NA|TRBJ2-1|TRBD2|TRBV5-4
CASSLPAGGMEQFF
TGTGCCAGCAGCTTACCAGCGGGAGGGATGGAGCAGTTCTTC
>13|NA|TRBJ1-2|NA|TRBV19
CASRTGHNYGYTF
TGTGCCAGTAGAACAGGGCATAACTATGGCTACACCTTC
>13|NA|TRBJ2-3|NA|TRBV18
CASSPGGADTQYF
TGTGCCAGCTCACCAGGGGGCGCAGATACGCAGTATTTT
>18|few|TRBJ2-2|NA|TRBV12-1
CASSFALTSGENTGELFF
TGTGCCAGCAGCTTTGCGCTTACTAGCGGGGAGAACACCGGGGAGCTGTTTTTT
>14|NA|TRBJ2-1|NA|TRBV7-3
CASSLTGAHNEQFF
TGTGCCAGCAGCTTGACGGGGGCCCACAATGAGCAGTTCTTC
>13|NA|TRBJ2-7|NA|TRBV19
CASSYGPSNEQYF
TGTGCCAGTAGTTACGGACCCTCGAACGAGCAGTACTTC
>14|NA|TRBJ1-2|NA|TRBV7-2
CASSLGGTNYGYTF
TGTGCCAGCAGCTTAGGGGGAACTAACTATGGCTACACCTTC
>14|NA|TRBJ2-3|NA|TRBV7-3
CASSLLASSDTQYF
TGTGCCAGCAGCTTGCTAGCGTCCTCGGATACGCAGTATTTT
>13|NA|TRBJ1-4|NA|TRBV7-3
CASSLVRGEKLFF
TGTGCCAGCAGCTTGGTACGTGGTGAAAAACTGTTTTTT
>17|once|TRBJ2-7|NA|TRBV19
CASSIGSGRTLSYEQYF
TGTGCCAGTAGTATTGGTTCAGGACGGACCCTCTCCTACGAGCAGTACTTC